This T cell receptor beta chain was captured in a study of blood T cell repertoires in COVID-19. Only in-frame clones appear in the TCRdb table, and some are missing; sequencing was by immunoSEQ multiplex PCR. The sample gives 220,000 or so clones, about 81% of which show up once; 8% to 10% is in the top ten. As regards this clone: Different DNA sequences within this sample yield the same CDR3.

The CDR3 sequence is 14 residues long. The J segment lost 6 bases and the V segment lost 2 bases, leaving 2 bases of the junction unmatched. Germline assignment: CDR1 SGHRS and CDR2 YFSETQ. The V and J genes are TRBV5-1 and TRBJ1-5; 10 positions agree with TRBD1. The receptor was derived from a woman aged 80 or older with COVID-19, enrolled during active disease. The sequenced sample was peripheral blood. Written as DNA, the CDR3 is TGCGCCAGCAGCTTAGGACAGGGGGGTCAGCCCCAGCATTTT. Translated: CASSLGQGGQPQHF.